These 20 T cell receptor beta chains were sequenced from one sample in a study of blood T cell repertoires in COVID-19. Some clones are missing from TCRdb's copy, which holds only in-frame ones; the method was immunoSEQ multiplex PCR. The table includes 68,000 or so clones, roughly 91% detected once. Sequencing was carried out using peripheral blood. All receptors derive from a man aged 40-49 years with COVID-19, enrolled during active disease.

The rearrangement links TRBV28 to TRBJ2-1, with 8 bases matching TRBD2. The CDR3 has 17 amino acids. After removal of 7 bases from V and 0 bases from J, the junction contained 11 bases not matched to a gene. CDR1 and CDR2 (germline): MDHEN, SYDVKM. In DNA form, the CDR3 reads TGTGCCAGCACCTCGGGAGGGACTCCCAGCTCCTACAATGAGCAGTTCTTC. As protein: CASTSGGTPSSYNEQFF.

The chain has TRBV24-1 and TRBJ2-5; D not certain. Germline V gene data show CDR1 as KGHDR and CDR2 as SFDVKD. This CDR3 region has 15 residues. The V and J ends lost 6 bases and 2 bases respectively, with 15 bases between them. For the CDR3, the DNA is TGTGCCACCAGTTCGTCCCAGGCCAGACAAGAGACCCAGTACTTC. It yields the protein CATSSSQARQETQYF.

The chain recombines TRBV9 with TRBJ2-3, with a weak D call TRBD2 (6 bases). The CDR3 covers 17 residues. CDR1 and CDR2 (germline): SGDLS, YYNGEE. Trimming removed 3 bases at V and 0 bases at J, with 17 bases between. The CDR3 DNA is TGTGCCAGCAGCGCCGGGGGTCGGGTCCATAGCACAGATACGCAGTATTTT. Protein: CASSAGGRVHSTDTQYF.

V is TRBV5-4 and J is TRBJ2-7; the match to TRBD1 covers 9 bases. Per the germline V gene, CDR1 is SGHNT and CDR2 is YYREEE (reference sequence). With 4 bases clipped from V and 3 bases from J, the junction kept 8 bases outside the gene matches. This CDR3 comprises 15 residues. The CDR3 loop reads CASSTLQGAGYEQYF. CDR3 in DNA: TGTGCCAGCAGCACCTTACAGGGGGCCGGCTACGAGCAGTACTTC. Full variable domain (missing parts from reference TRBV5-4 and TRBJ2-7): ETGVTQSPTHLIKTRGQQVTLRCSSQSGHNTVSWYQQALGQGPQFIFQYYREEENGRGNFPPRFSGLQFPNYSSELNVNALELDDSALYLCASSTLQGAGYEQYFGPGTRLTVT.

The V call is TRBV7-9, the J call TRBJ1-1; unclear D gene. Trimming removed 0 bases from V and 6 bases from J, with 8 bases in between. The CDR3 length is 13 residues. Germline V CDR1 and CDR2: SEHNR, FQNEAQ (reference sequence). Written as DNA, the CDR3 is TGTGCCAGCAGCTTAGCGTTTTGGCCTGAAGCTTTCTTT. This encodes CASSLAFWPEAFF.

This rearrangement joins TRBV11-2 to TRBJ1-6; 9 positions agree with TRBD1. CDR1 SGHAT and CDR2 FQNNGV come from the germline V gene. The junction had 6 bases not matched to a gene; V was cut back by 6 bases and J by 0 bases. The CDR3 loop spans 17 amino acids. CDR3 loop: CASSSGQGFSYNSPLHF. The CDR3 DNA is TGTGCCAGCAGTTCAGGACAGGGGTTCTCCTATAATTCACCCCTCCACTTT. The whole variable domain, remainder taken from reference TRBV11-2 and TRBJ1-6, is EAGVAQSPRYKIIEKRQSVAFWCNPISGHATLYWYQQILGQGPKLLIQFQNNGVVDDSQLPKDRFSAERLKGVDSTLKIQPAKLEDSAVYLCASSSGQGFSYNSPLHFGNGTRLTVT.

J is TRBJ2-7 and V is TRBV28; 8 bases align to TRBD1. After removal of 5 bases from V and 9 bases from J, the junction contained 12 bases not matched to a gene. In germline, CDR1 is MDHEN, CDR2 SYDVKM. The CDR3 consists of 14 residues. CDR3 nucleotides: TGTGCCAGCAGTCGGGGACAGGCCCCTACGAGGCAGTACTTC. This encodes CASSRGQAPTRQYF.

This clone has just one count. The chain links TRBV25-1 to TRBJ2-1; D possibly corresponds to TRBD1 (6 bases). The CDR3 loop spans 15 amino acids. Germline V lookup: CDR1 MGHDK, CDR2 SYGVNS. Trimming left V 3 bases short and J 2 bases short, with 11 bases between. The CDR3 coding sequence is TGTGCCAGCAGTGACTTAGGACAGCCCTACAATGAGCAGTTCTTC. It yields the protein CASSDLGQPYNEQFF.

CDR3 sequence (DNA): TGTGCCAGCATCACCGGGACACTGAATTCACCCCTCCACTTT. The encoded protein is CASITGTLNSPLHF. V gene TRBV6-5 combines with J gene TRBJ1-6; D may be TRBD1 (6 bases). The CDR3 loop spans 14 amino acids. CDR1 is MNHEY and CDR2 is SVGAGI in the germline V gene. Trimming took off 7 bases at V and 7 bases at J, with 14 bases between the two ends.

The chain recombines TRBV6-5 with TRBJ2-1; 8 nucleotides agree with TRBD2. This CDR3 region has 14 residues. Germline values: CDR1 MNHEY, CDR2 SVGAGI. V lost 4 bases to trimming and J lost 7 bases; unmatched junction nucleotides: 6. CDR3 in amino acids: CASSFGGGSNEQFF. CDR3 DNA: TGTGCCAGCAGTTTTGGCGGGGGGTCTAATGAGCAGTTCTTC.

This sequence joins TRBV5-4 and TRBJ2-3; D gene uncertain. Trimming took off 3 bases at V and 1 base at J, with 9 bases between the two ends. Per the germline V gene, CDR1 is SGHNT and CDR2 is YYREEE (reference sequence). This CDR3 region has 14 residues. Here the CDR3 DNA reads TGTGCCAGCAGCTCCTTCTACCGCACAGATACGCAGTATTTT. Its protein is CASSSFYRTDTQYF.

The V gene is TRBV19, the J gene TRBJ1-1; maybe TRBD1 (6 bases). Germline V gives CDR1 LNHDA, CDR2 SQIVND (reference sequence). The V end was cut by 4 bases, the J end by 1 base, with 7 bases between. The CDR3 extends over 13 amino acids. CDR3 sequence (DNA): TGTGCCAGTAGTAAACAGGGGAACACTGAAGCTTTCTTT. It yields the protein CASSKQGNTEAFF.

The genes are TRBV6-5 and TRBJ1-6; 7 positions match TRBD1. Germline lookup yields CDR1 MNHEY and CDR2 SVGAGI. With 8 bases clipped from V and 10 bases from J, the junction kept 11 bases outside the gene matches. This CDR3 is built from 14 residues. The CDR3 reads CASGKDREVSPLHF. CDR3 nucleotide sequence: TGTGCCAGCGGAAAAGACAGGGAGGTCTCACCCCTCCACTTT.

CDR3 sequence reads: CASSPQGTSGGNEQYF. CDR3 bases: TGTGCCAGTAGTCCTCAGGGGACTAGCGGGGGAAACGAGCAGTACTTC. V gene TRBV19 combines with J gene TRBJ2-7; 14 bases match TRBD2. The ends lost 5 bases at V and 5 bases at J; junction bases unmatched: 8. The CDR3 runs 16 residues. Germline V gene data show CDR1 as LNHDA and CDR2 as SQIVND (reference sequence).

The CDR3 region has the DNA TGTGCCAGCGCGGACATTGCCCAGCCCCAGCATTTT. The encoded protein is CASADIAQPQHF. The chain combines TRBV19 with TRBJ1-5; tentative D call: TRBD1 (5 bases). V was pared by 9 bases and J by 7 bases, with 13 bases between. The V gene's germline CDR1 is LNHDA and CDR2 SQIVND (reference sequence). The CDR3 runs to 12 residues.

The CDR3 spells CASSQDIGQLRSYEQYF. The CDR3, as DNA: TGCGCCAGCAGCCAAGATATAGGACAGCTACGCTCCTACGAGCAGTACTTC. V gene TRBV4-1 combines with J gene TRBJ2-7, with D possibly matching TRBD1 (6 bases). Germline CDR1 and CDR2: MGHRA and YSYEKL. V gave up 0 bases and J gave up 0 bases, with 15 bases separating them. The CDR3 runs to 17 residues.

This clone occurred a few times. The gene calls are TRBV6-5 and TRBJ1-2; D uncertain. Trimming took off 8 bases at V and 1 base at J, with 8 bases between the two ends. Germline CDR1 reads MNHEY; CDR2 reads SVGAGI. The CDR3 length is 12 residues. CDR3 bases: TGTGCCAGCCACCAGAATAACTATGGCTACACCTTC. This translates into CASHQNNYGYTF.

The rearrangement links TRBV30 to TRBJ1-4, with a weak D call TRBD1 (5 bases). The CDR3 consists of 15 residues. CDR1 and CDR2 from the germline V gene are GTSNPN and SVGIG (reference sequence). Trimming stripped 0 bases from V and 8 bases from J, with 16 bases between. Written as DNA, the CDR3 is TGTGCCTGGAGTGTACTGGCAGGGAAGGGAGAAAAACTGTTTTTT. Its translation is CAWSVLAGKGEKLFF.

The rearrangement uses TRBV9 and TRBJ1-1; D possibly corresponds to TRBD1 (6 bases). CDR1 and CDR2 from the germline V gene are SGDLS and YYNGEE. The CDR3 runs to 15 residues. Trimming left V 4 bases short and J 3 bases short, with 16 bases between. In nucleotides, the CDR3 is TGTGCCAGCAGCCCACGAGGGGGTCTGCACACTGAAGCTTTCTTT. It codes for CASSPRGGLHTEAFF.

The V gene is TRBV2, the J gene TRBJ2-6; 9 positions match TRBD1. V lost 5 bases to trimming and J lost 0 bases; unmatched junction nucleotides: 23. CDR3 length: 23 residues. Germline CDR1 SNHLY, CDR2 FYNNEI. As DNA, the CDR3 is TGTGCCAGCAGTCCACCAAAGCGGACAGGGGACAGAAACCTCGACTCTGGGGCCAACGTCCTGACTTTC. Amino acid sequence: CASSPPKRTGDRNLDSGANVLTF.